A single sample gave rise to the 20 T cell receptor beta chains below, sequenced in a study of T cell clonotyping in hematopoietic cell transplantation. TCRdb's copy holds only in-frame clones and misses some; the assay was immunoSEQ multiplex PCR. Of approximately 75,000 clones listed, about 93% were seen once; the top ten hold roughly 1.7%. Material: peripheral blood mononuclear cells. The origin of the receptors is a man aged 45-65 years in good health. Some clones in this sample may be carry-over from other donors' samples.

V is TRBV2 and J is TRBJ2-1; D is unclear. Germline lookup yields CDR1 SNHLY and CDR2 FYNNEI. There are 17 residues in the CDR3. V was pared by 5 bases and J by 5 bases, with 22 bases between. CDR3 bases: TGTGCCAGCAGTTTCTTCTACTCCGCGCCTCAGGACAATGAGCAGTTCTTC. Protein product: CASSFFYSAPQDNEQFF.

This chain links TRBV6-5 with TRBJ1-2; D gene unclear. Trimming removed 10 bases from V and 0 bases from J, with 9 bases in between. The V gene's germline CDR1 is MNHEY and CDR2 SVGAGI. The CDR3 runs 12 residues. As DNA, the CDR3 is TGTGCCACCGTGCTTGCTAACTATGGCTACACCTTC. Amino acids: CATVLANYGYTF.

V and J are TRBV28 and TRBJ1-2; possibly TRBD1 for D (5 bases). Germline V gene lookup returns CDR1 MDHEN and CDR2 SYDVKM. V was trimmed by 7 bases and J by 8 bases, leaving 17 bases between them. The CDR3 is 13 residues long. The CDR3 nucleotides read TGTGCCAGCACTCTGGGGGAATCGGGGGGCTACACCTTC. This encodes CASTLGESGGYTF.

V gene TRBV2 combines with J gene TRBJ2-1; TRBD2 aligns across 7 bases. V lost 6 bases to trimming and J lost 7 bases; unmatched junction nucleotides: 15. The V gene's germline CDR1 is SNHLY and CDR2 FYNNEI. The CDR3 is 16 amino acids. CDR3 sequence reads: CASRRGLGGGGNEQFF. Written as DNA, the CDR3 is TGTGCCAGCAGAAGAGGACTAGGAGGAGGCGGGAATGAGCAGTTCTTC.

The V and J genes are TRBV9 and TRBJ1-5; D is uncertain. The germline V and J ends were trimmed by 3 bases and 2 bases, with 12 bases remaining between them. Germline values: CDR1 SGDLS, CDR2 YYNGEE. The CDR3 loop spans 15 amino acids. In DNA, the CDR3 is TGTGCCAGCAGCGAAAGCGGGGTTGGCAATCAGCCCCAGCATTTT. It is translated as CASSESGVGNQPQHF. Complete variable domain (other parts from reference TRBV9 and TRBJ1-5): DSGVTQTPKHLITATGQRVTLRCSPRSGDLSVYWYQQSLDQGLQFLIQYYNGEERAKGNILERFSAQQFPDLHSELNLSSLELGDSALYFCASSESGVGNQPQHFGDGTRLSIL.

As DNA, the CDR3 is TGTGCCAGCAGCGCCCTCTCGGGGGCATACACCTTC. It specifies CASSALSGAYTF. The gene calls are TRBV7-2 and TRBJ1-2; a weak D match, TRBD1 (6 bases). With 5 bases removed from V and 11 bases from J, the gap between germline ends came to 15 bases. This CDR3 comprises 12 residues. Germline V gene sequence: CDR1 SGHTA, CDR2 FQGNSA.

This chain links TRBV18 with TRBJ2-3, with no clear D. The CDR3 length is 14 residues. Trimming shortened V by 0 bases and J by 2 bases, and 6 bases separated the two germline ends. Per the germline V gene, CDR1 is KGHSH and CDR2 is LQKENI. The CDR3 sequence is CASSPPVITDTQYF. For the CDR3, the DNA is TGTGCCAGCTCACCACCGGTCATCACAGATACGCAGTATTTT.

The chain has TRBV5-1 and TRBJ2-7, with D perhaps TRBD1 or TRBD2 (5 bases each). The CDR3 loop spans 14 amino acids. Germline loops: CDR1 SGHRS, CDR2 YFSETQ. V dropped 4 bases and J dropped 4 bases, with 15 bases sitting between them. CDR3 sequence reads: CASSAGTRAYEQYF. The CDR3 coding sequence is TGCGCCAGCAGCGCCGGGACCCGCGCTTACGAGCAGTACTTC. The whole variable domain, filled in from reference TRBV5-1 and TRBJ2-7, reads KAGVTQTPRYLIKTRGQQVTLSCSPISGHRSVSWYQQTPGQGLQFLFEYFSETQRNKGNFPGRFSGRQFSNSRSEMNVSTLELGDSALYLCASSAGTRAYEQYFGPGTRLTVT.

The V and J genes are TRBV5-1 and TRBJ1-1; 12 nucleotides agree with TRBD1. With 3 bases clipped from V and 1 base from J, the junction kept 7 bases outside the gene matches. The CDR3 totals 17 residues. Germline CDR1 and CDR2: SGHRS and YFSETQ. CDR3 protein: CASSYRDRGRGNTEAFF. The CDR3 DNA follows: TGCGCCAGCAGCTACCGGGACAGGGGGCGGGGGAACACTGAAGCTTTCTTT.

The V call is TRBV2, the J call TRBJ2-1; 7 bases are shared with TRBD2. J was trimmed by 3 bases and V by 2 bases; bases with no gene match: 4. Germline values: CDR1 SNHLY, CDR2 FYNNEI. CDR3 length: 15 residues. The CDR3 is CASSERASGYNEQFF. In DNA form, the CDR3 reads TGTGCCAGCAGTGAACGGGCTAGCGGCTACAATGAGCAGTTCTTC.

This chain links TRBV27 with TRBJ2-5; D might be TRBD1 or TRBD2, each matching 5 bases. The CDR3 has 13 residues. Germline V CDR1 and CDR2: MNHEY, SMNVEV (reference sequence). Trimming took off 3 bases at V and 5 bases at J, with 10 bases between the two ends. CDR3 in amino acids: CASSFLGEETQYF. CDR3 DNA: TGTGCCAGCAGTTTTTTGGGGGAGGAGACCCAGTACTTC.

Concerning this clone itself: An end of the junction does not agree with germline; a read error may underlie this. The chain carries TRBV5-3 and TRBJ1-6; no definite D call. TRBV5-3 is flagged as an ORF with uncertain function. The CDR3 sequence is 8 residues long. For the CDR3, the DNA is TGTGCCAGAAGCTTGGTGCTCTTT. Its protein product is CARSLVLF.

This sequence joins TRBV7-2 and TRBJ2-5; D is possibly TRBD1 (6 bases). The V gene's germline CDR1 is SGHTA and CDR2 FQGNSA. V lost 0 bases and J 6 bases, leaving 11 bases between the germline ends. CDR3 size: 14 residues. The CDR3 spells CASSLAGAGQTQYF. CDR3 nucleotides: TGTGCCAGCAGCTTAGCGGGGGCTGGGCAGACCCAGTACTTC. Using reference TRBV7-2 and TRBJ2-5 for the parts outside the CDR3, the full variable domain is GAGVSQSPSNKVTEKGKDVELRCDPISGHTALYWYRQSLGQGLEFLIYFQGNSAPDKSGLPSDRFSAERTGGSVSTLTIQRTQQEDSAVYLCASSLAGAGQTQYFGPGTRLLVL.

The chain combines TRBV7-6 with TRBJ2-1; perhaps TRBD1 as D (5 bases). CDR3 size: 11 residues. Germline V lookup: CDR1 SGHVS, CDR2 FNYEAQ. V lost 4 bases to trimming and J lost 10 bases, with 8 bases between them. The CDR3 DNA follows: TGTGCCAGCAGCTCAAGGACAGAGCAGTTCTTC. Amino acids: CASSSRTEQFF.

The rearrangement links TRBV28 to TRBJ1-2, with D unclear. The germline CDR1 and CDR2 sequences are MDHEN and SYDVKM. V was cut by 4 bases and J by 8 bases, with 11 bases left in between. The CDR3 runs to 12 residues. CDR3 bases: TGTGCCAGCAGTTCCTCCGCCAGCGGCTACACCTTC. Translating gives CASSSSASGYTF.

The J gene is TRBJ1-5, the V gene TRBV5-1, with D unclear. CDR1 SGHRS and CDR2 YFSETQ come from the germline V gene. The CDR3 totals 13 residues. Trimming took 0 bases from V and 6 from J, leaving 7 bases between them. The CDR3 region is CASSLDGSQPQHF. As DNA, the CDR3 is TGCGCCAGCAGCTTGGACGGCAGTCAGCCCCAGCATTTT. The full variable domain, its missing parts supplied by reference TRBV5-1 and TRBJ1-5, is KAGVTQTPRYLIKTRGQQVTLSCSPISGHRSVSWYQQTPGQGLQFLFEYFSETQRNKGNFPGRFSGRQFSNSRSEMNVSTLELGDSALYLCASSLDGSQPQHFGDGTRLSIL.

The J gene is TRBJ2-7, the V gene TRBV5-4, with D perhaps TRBD1 (6 bases). Trimming took 2 bases from V and 5 from J, leaving 11 bases between them. CDR1 and CDR2 (germline): SGHNT, YYREEE (reference sequence). The CDR3 is made up of 13 amino acids. CDR3 DNA sequence: TGTGCCAGCAGCTTAACAGGGATCGACGAGCAGTACTTC. This translates into CASSLTGIDEQYF. The full variable domain, completed using reference TRBV5-4 and TRBJ2-7, is ETGVTQSPTHLIKTRGQQVTLRCSSQSGHNTVSWYQQALGQGPQFIFQYYREEENGRGNFPPRFSGLQFPNYSSELNVNALELDDSALYLCASSLTGIDEQYFGPGTRLTVT.

V and J are TRBV28 and TRBJ2-5; D gene uncertain. Trimming removed 2 bases at V and 5 bases at J, with 9 bases between. There are 13 residues in the CDR3. Germline lookup yields CDR1 MDHEN and CDR2 SYDVKM. CDR3 nucleotide sequence: TGTGCCAGCAGTTTAGTCTTTCGGGAGACCCAGTACTTC. This translates into CASSLVFRETQYF. The full variable domain, rest sourced from reference TRBV28 and TRBJ2-5, is DVKVTQSSRYLVKRTGEKVFLECVQDMDHENMFWYRQDPGLGLRLIYFSYDVKMKEKGDIPEGYSVSREKKERFSLILESASTNQTSMYLCASSLVFRETQYFGPGTRLLVL.

This rearrangement joins TRBV28 to TRBJ2-1, with TRBD2 matching 7 bases. Trimming removed 6 bases from V and 7 bases from J; junction bases left unmatched: 12. This CDR3 spans 15 amino acids. The germline CDR1 and CDR2 sequences are MDHEN and SYDVKM. This CDR3 reads CASSLGTNAVNEQFF. The CDR3 nucleotides are TGTGCCAGCAGCTTGGGGACTAATGCTGTAAATGAGCAGTTCTTC.

For the CDR3, the DNA is TGTGCCAGCAGCGTAGATCGACAGGGGGCGAATGAAAAACTGTTTTTT. Its translation is CASSVDRQGANEKLFF. The V call is TRBV9, the J call TRBJ1-4; TRBD1 aligns across 10 bases. In germline, CDR1 is SGDLS, CDR2 YYNGEE. The V gene end was trimmed by 0 bases and the J gene end by 5 bases; junction bases not matched to a gene: 4. The CDR3 consists of 16 residues.